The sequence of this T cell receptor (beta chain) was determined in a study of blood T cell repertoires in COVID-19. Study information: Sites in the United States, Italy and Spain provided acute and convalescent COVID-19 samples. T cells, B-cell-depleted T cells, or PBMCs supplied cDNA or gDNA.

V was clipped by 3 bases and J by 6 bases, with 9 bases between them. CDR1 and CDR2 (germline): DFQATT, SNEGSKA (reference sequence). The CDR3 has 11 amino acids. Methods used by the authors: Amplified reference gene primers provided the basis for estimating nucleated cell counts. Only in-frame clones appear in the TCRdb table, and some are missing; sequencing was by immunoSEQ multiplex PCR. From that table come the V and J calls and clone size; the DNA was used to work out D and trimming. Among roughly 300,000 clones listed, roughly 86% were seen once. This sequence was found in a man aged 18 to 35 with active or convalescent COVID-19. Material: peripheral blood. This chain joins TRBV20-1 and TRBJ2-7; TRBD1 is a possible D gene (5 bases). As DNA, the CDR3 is TGCAGTGCTAGCAGGGCACGCGAGCAGTACTTC. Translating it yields CSASRAREQYF.